The clone carrying this T cell receptor (beta chain) was detected many times. These data originate in a study of regulatory T cells in long-lasting Graves disease. Sample time point: newly diagnosed GD, antithyroid drugs for less than 3 months. PBMC-derived RNA was used for the TCR library. Graves' disease diagnosis used American Thyroid Association guidelines. CDR3 regions were amplified by Arm-PCR using iRepertoire HTBI primers to build TCR beta libraries. TCRdb itself ran the multiplex PCR reads through MiXCR, one entry per CDR3 protein. The sample holds 250,000 or so distinct CDR3 sequences, around 20% seen once. The CDR3 length is 15 residues. Germline CDR1 MDHEN, CDR2 SYDVKM. V was pared by 2 bases and J by 6 bases, with 2 bases of the junction left unmatched.

The V and J genes are TRBV28 and TRBJ2-2; the match to TRBD1 covers 11 bases. The TCR comes from a female donor with Graves disease. The sequencing used peripheral blood mononuclear cells (PBMCs), collected at new diagnosis, from a patient treated with antithyroid drugs. CDR3 residues: CASSLRTGGPGELFF. Written as DNA, the CDR3 is TGTGCCAGCAGTTTACGGACAGGGGGCCCCGGGGAGCTGTTTTTT. The full variable domain, with the rest looked up from reference TRBV28 and TRBJ2-2, is DVKVTQSSRYLVKRTGEKVFLECVQDMDHENMFWYRQDPGLGLRLIYFSYDVKMKEKGDIPEGYSVSREKKERFSLILESASTNQTSMYLCASSLRTGGPGELFFGEGSRLTVL.